This TCR beta chain was identified in a study of HIV-infected patients and healthy controls. Study-wide results and limits: A major limitation was that merely sixteen HIV-infected individuals were processed. Healthy controls shared more CDR3 sequences between individuals than HIV-infected patients did.

No cell fractionation was done, so the repertoire covers all unsorted peripheral blood T cells. An approximately 2.4 ml peripheral blood sample was taken for RNA. The V end was cut by 4 bases, the J end by 3 bases, with 9 bases between. The CDR3 totals 14 residues. Germline CDR1 reads MDHEN; CDR2 reads SYDVKM. This clonotype was found many times. Its specificity is unknown. 450 to 600 ng RNA was reverse transcribed with alpha and beta constant-region primers. Alpha and beta chain libraries were made separately by chain-specific third strand synthesis with multiplexing indices. TCRdb re-called the 5' RACE reads with MiXCR, one entry per CDR3 protein. The sample has 7,500 to 10,000 distinct CDR3 sequences; approximately 7.6% are singletons.

The receptor was derived from an adult with HIV infection. The donor label of this sample is uncertain. The genes are TRBV28 and TRBJ2-2, with D unclear. This specimen consisted of blood, obtained before antiretroviral therapy. CDR3 loop: CASSSPTYTGELFF. In DNA, the CDR3 is TGTGCCAGCAGTTCCCCCACCTACACCGGGGAGCTGTTTTTT.